The clone carrying this T cell receptor (beta chain) came up a few times. The data originate from a study of blood T cell repertoires in COVID-19. Across the whole study: Nucleic acid was either cDNA or gDNA, and it came from T cells, B-cell-depleted T cells, or PBMCs.

There are 16 residues in the CDR3. Per the germline V gene, CDR1 is SGHNT and CDR2 is YYREEE (reference sequence). The V gene end was trimmed by 4 bases and the J gene end by 1 base; junction bases not matched to a gene: 8. Per the study methods: Reference gene primer amplification gave nucleated cell count estimates. Measured with immunoSEQ multiplex PCR; TCRdb has only the in-frame clones, and not every one. For V, J and clone size, that table is used; D and trimming come from the DNA. The table lists under 55,000 clones, over 75% of them singletons. The sequence was obtained from a human donor in a cohort sampled during active COVID-19. This chain joins TRBV5-4 and TRBJ1-5, with TRBD1 matching 7 bases. The specimen sequenced was peripheral blood. CDR3 sequence: CASSNLGGGSNQPQHF. The CDR3 nucleotides read TGTGCCAGCAGCAACCTCGGAGGGGGCAGCAATCAGCCCCAGCATTTT.